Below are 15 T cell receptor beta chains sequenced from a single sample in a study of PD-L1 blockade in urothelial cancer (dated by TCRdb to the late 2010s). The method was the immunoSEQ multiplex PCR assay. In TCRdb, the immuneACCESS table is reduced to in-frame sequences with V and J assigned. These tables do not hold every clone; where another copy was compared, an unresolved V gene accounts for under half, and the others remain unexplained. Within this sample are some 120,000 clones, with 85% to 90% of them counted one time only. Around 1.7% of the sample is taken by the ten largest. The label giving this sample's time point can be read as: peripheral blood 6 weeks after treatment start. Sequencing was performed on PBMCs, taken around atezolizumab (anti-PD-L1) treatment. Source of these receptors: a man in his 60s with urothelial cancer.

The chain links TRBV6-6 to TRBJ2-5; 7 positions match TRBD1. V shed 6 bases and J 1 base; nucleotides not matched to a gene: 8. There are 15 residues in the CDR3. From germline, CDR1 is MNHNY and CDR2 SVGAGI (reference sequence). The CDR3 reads CASSPQTGSQETQYF. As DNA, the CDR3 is TGTGCCAGCAGCCCCCAGACAGGGAGCCAAGAGACCCAGTACTTC.

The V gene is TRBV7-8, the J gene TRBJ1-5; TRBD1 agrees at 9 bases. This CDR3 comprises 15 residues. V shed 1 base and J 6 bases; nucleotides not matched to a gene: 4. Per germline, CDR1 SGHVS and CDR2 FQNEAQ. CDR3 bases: TGTGCCAGCAGCTTAGGACAGGGGGTAGGTCAGCCCCAGCATTTT. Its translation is CASSLGQGVGQPQHF.

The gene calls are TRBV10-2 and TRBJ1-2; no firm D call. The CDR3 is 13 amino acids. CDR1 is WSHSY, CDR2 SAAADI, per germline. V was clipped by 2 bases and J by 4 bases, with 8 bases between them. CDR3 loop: CASSEGEAYGYTF. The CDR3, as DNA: TGCGCCAGCAGTGAGGGAGAAGCCTATGGCTACACCTTC.

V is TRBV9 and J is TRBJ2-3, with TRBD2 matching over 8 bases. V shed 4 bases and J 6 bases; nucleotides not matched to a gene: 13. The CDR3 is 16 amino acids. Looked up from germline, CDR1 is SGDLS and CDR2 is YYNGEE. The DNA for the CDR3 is TGTGCCAGCAGCCCCCGGGGGGGCCAAGAATTTGATACGCAGTATTTT. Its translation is CASSPRGGQEFDTQYF.

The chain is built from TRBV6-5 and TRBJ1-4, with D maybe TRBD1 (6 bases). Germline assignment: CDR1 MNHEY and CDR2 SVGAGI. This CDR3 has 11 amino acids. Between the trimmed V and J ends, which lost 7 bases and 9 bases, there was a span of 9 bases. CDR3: CASTGGQKLFF. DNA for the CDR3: TGTGCCAGCACCGGGGGGCAAAAACTGTTTTTT.

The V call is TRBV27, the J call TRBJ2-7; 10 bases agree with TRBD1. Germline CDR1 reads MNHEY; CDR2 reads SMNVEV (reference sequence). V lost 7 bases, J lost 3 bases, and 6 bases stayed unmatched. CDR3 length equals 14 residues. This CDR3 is CASTGRDRGYEQYF. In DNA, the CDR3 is TGTGCCAGCACCGGCCGGGACAGGGGCTACGAGCAGTACTTC.

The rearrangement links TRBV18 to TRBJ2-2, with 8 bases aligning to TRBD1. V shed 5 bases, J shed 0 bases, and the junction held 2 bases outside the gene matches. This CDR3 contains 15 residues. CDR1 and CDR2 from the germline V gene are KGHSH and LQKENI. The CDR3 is CASSEGQANTGELFF. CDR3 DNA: TGTGCCAGCTCAGAGGGACAGGCGAACACCGGGGAGCTGTTTTTT.

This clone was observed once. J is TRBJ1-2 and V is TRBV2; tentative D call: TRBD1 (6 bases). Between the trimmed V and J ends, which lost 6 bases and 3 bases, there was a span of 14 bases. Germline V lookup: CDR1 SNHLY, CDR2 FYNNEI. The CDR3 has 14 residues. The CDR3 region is CASREETGHYGYTF. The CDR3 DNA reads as TGTGCCAGCAGAGAGGAGACAGGCCACTATGGCTACACCTTC.

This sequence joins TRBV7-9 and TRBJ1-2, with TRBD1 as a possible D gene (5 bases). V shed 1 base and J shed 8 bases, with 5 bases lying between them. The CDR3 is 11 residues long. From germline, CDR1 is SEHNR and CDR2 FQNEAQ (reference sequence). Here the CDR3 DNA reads TGTGCCAGCAGCTTAGAGGGGGGCTACACCTTC. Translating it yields CASSLEGGYTF.

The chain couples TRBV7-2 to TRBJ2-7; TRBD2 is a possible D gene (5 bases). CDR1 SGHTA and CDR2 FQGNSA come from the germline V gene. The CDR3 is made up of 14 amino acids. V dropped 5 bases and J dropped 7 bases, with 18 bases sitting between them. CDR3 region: CASSPRGAIGEQYF. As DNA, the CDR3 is TGTGCCAGCAGCCCCCGGGGAGCGATTGGAGAGCAGTACTTC.

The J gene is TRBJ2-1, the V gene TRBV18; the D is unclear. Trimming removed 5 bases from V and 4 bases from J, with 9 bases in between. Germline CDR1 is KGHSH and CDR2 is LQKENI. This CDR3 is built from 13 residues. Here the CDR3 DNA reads TGTGCCAGCTCATCTAGAGAATACAATGAGCAGTTCTTC. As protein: CASSSREYNEQFF.

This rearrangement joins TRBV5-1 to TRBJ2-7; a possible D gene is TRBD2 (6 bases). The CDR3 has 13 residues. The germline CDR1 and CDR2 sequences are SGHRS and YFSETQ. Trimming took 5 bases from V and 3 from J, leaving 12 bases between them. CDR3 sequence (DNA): TGCGCCAGCAGGGCTCCGGGAGACTACGAGCAGTACTTC. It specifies CASRAPGDYEQYF.

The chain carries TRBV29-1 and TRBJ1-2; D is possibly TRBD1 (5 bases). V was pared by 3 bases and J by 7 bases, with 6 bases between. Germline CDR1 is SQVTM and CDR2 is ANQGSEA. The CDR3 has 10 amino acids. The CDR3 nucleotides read TGCAGCGTTGACCAGGGTGGCTACACCTTC. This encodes CSVDQGGYTF.

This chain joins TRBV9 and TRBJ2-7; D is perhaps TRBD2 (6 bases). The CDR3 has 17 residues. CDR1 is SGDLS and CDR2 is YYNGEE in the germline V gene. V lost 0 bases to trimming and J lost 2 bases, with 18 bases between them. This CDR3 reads CASSVAPGGSGAYEQYF. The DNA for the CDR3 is TGTGCCAGCAGCGTAGCGCCCGGGGGTAGCGGTGCCTACGAGCAGTACTTC.

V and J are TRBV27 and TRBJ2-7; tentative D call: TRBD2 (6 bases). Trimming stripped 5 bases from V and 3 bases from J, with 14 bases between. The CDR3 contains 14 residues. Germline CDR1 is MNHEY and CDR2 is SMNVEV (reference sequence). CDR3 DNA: TGTGCCAGCAGTACCGGGACTCTTCTCTACGAGCAGTACTTC. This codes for CASSTGTLLYEQYF.